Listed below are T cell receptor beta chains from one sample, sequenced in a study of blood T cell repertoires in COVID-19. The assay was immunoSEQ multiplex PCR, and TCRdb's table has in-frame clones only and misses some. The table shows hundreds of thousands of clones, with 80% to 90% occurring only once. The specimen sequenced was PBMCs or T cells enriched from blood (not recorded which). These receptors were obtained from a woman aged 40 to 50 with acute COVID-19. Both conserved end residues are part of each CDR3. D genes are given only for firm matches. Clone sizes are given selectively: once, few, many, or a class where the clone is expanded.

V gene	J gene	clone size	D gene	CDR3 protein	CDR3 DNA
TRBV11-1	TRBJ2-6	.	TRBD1	CASWQGAAGANVLTF	TGTGCCAGCTGGCAGGGGGCAGCTGGGGCCAACGTCCTGACTTTC
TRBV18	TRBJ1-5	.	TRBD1	CASSPQTGREYQPQHF	TGTGCCAGCTCACCCCAGACAGGGAGAGAATATCAGCCCCAGCATTTT
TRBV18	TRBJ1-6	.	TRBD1	CASSPGQGSPLHF	TGTGCCAGCTCACCGGGACAGGGATCACCCCTCCACTTT
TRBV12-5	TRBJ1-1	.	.	CASGPTVGTAFF	TGTGCTAGTGGGCCGACAGTCGGAACAGCTTTCTTT
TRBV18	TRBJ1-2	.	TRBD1	CASSPLFTTEGDRGYTF	TGTGCCAGCTCACCACTTTTTACGACGGAGGGGGACAGGGGCTACACCTTC
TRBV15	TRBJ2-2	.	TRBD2	CATSRDRREGRGGELFF	TGTGCCACCAGCAGAGATCGGCGGGAGGGCCGAGGCGGGGAGCTGTTTTTT
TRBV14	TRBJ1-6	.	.	CASSQEKQGSPLHF	TGTGCCAGCAGCCAAGAGAAACAGGGTTCACCCCTCCACTTT
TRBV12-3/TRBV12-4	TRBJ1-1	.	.	CASSFGGGTEAFF	TGTGCCAGCAGTTTCGGGGGAGGAACTGAAGCTTTCTTT
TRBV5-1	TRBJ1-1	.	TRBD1	CASSIGQGRSGDTEAFF	TGCGCCAGCAGCATTGGACAGGGAAGATCTGGGGACACTGAAGCTTTCTTT
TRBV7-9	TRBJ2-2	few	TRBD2	CASSLTGTMNTGELFF	TGTGCCAGCAGCTTAACTGGGACTATGAACACCGGGGAGCTGTTTTTT